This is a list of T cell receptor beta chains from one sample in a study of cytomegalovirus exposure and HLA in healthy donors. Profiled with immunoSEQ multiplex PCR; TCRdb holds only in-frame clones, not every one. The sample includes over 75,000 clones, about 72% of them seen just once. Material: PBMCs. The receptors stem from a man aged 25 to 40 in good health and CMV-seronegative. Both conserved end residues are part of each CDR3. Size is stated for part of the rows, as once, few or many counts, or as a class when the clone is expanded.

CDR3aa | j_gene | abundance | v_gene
CATGGGHRPNEQFF | TRBJ2-1 | - | TRBV28
CASSQEYRGGYNEQFF | TRBJ2-1 | - | TRBV4-3
CAWRDDRDEQYF | TRBJ2-7 | - | TRBV30
CASSSGQGNYGYTF | TRBJ1-2 | few | TRBV27
CASGLIGFSITEAFF | TRBJ1-1 | - | TRBV12-5
CASSPPTGGLEKLFF | TRBJ1-4 | few | TRBV18
CAISESSGGLASQETQYF | TRBJ2-5 | - | TRBV10-3
CASRRAEEKLFF | TRBJ1-4 | - | TRBV7-9
CASSIEGRDSYEQYF | TRBJ2-7 | - | TRBV19
CASSYSRTESGYTF | TRBJ1-2 | - | TRBV6-5
CASSFWTVGADEQYF | TRBJ2-7 | - | TRBV11-2
CASSEWARATNEKLFF | TRBJ1-4 | - | TRBV6-1
CASSFGLATDTQYF | TRBJ2-3 | few | TRBV7-6
CASSPPGQGSYEQYF | TRBJ2-7 | - | TRBV6-1